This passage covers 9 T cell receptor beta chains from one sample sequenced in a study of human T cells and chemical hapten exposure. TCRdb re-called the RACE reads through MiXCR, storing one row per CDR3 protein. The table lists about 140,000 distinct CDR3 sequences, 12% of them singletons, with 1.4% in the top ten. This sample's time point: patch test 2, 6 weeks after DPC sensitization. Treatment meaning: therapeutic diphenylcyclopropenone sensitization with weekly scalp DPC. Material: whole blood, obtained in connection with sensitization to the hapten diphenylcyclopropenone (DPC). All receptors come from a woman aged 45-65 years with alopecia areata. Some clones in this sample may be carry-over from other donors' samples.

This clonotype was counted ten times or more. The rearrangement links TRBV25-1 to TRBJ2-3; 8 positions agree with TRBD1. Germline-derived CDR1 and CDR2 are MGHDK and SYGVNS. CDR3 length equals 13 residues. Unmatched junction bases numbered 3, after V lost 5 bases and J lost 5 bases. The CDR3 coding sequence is TGTGCCAGCAGTCAGGGGGCAAGAGATACGCAGTATTTT. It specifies CASSQGARDTQYF.

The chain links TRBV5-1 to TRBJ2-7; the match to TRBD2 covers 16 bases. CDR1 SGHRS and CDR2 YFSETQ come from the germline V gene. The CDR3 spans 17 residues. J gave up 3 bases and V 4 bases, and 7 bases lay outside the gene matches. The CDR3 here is CASSGGTSGRAVYEQYF. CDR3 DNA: TGCGCCAGCAGCGGGGGGACTAGCGGGAGGGCCGTCTACGAGCAGTACTTC.

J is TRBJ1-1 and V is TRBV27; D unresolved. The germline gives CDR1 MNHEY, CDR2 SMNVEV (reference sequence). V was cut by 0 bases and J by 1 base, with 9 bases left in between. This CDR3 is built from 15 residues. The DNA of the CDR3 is TGTGCCAGCAGTTTATCCATGCGGGGGAACACTGAAGCTTTCTTT. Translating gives CASSLSMRGNTEAFF.

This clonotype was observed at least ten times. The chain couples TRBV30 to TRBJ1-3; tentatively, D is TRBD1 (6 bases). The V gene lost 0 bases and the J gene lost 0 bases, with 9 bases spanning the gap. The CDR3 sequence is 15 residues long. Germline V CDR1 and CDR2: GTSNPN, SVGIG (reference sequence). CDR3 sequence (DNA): TGTGCCTGGAGTGTAGGGGGGAGCTCTGGAAACACCATATATTTT. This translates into CAWSVGGSSGNTIYF.

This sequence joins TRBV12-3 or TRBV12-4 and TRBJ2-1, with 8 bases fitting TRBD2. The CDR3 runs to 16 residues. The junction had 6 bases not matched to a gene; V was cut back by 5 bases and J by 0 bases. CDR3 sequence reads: CASSALAGRSYNEQFF. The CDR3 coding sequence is TGTGCCAGCAGTGCCCTAGCGGGTCGCTCCTACAATGAGCAGTTCTTC.

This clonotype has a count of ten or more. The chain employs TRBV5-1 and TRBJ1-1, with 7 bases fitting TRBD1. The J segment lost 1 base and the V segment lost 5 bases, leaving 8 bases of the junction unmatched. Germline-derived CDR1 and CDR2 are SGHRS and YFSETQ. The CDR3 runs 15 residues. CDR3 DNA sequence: TGCGCCAGCAGACAGGGGAGTTTCGCGAACACTGAAGCTTTCTTT. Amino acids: CASRQGSFANTEAFF.

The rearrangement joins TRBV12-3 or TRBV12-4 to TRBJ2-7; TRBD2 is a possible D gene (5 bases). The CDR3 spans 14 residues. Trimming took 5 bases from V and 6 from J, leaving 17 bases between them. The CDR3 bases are TGTGCCAGCAGTGTTGCTCGGGGAACCTGCGAGCAGTACTTC. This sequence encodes CASSVARGTCEQYF.

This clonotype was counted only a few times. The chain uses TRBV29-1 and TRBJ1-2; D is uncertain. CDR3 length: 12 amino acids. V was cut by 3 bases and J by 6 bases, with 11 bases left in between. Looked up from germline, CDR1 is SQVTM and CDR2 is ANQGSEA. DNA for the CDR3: TGCAGCGTTGACGCGCAGGCCCATGGCTACACCTTC. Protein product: CSVDAQAHGYTF. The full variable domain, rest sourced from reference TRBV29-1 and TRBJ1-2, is SAVISQKPSRDICQRGTSLTIQCQVDSQVTMMFWYRQQPGQSLTLIATANQGSEATYESGFVIDKFPISRPNLTFSTLTVSNMSPEDSSIYLCSVDAQAHGYTFGSGTRLTVV.

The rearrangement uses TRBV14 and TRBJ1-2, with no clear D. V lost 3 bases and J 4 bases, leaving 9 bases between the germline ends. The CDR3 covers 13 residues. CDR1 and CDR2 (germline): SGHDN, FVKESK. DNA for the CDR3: TGTGCCAGCAGCCAGGGCTTAGGCTATGGCTACACCTTC. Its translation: CASSQGLGYGYTF.